This entry lists 28 T cell receptor beta chains sequenced from one sample in a study of blood T cell repertoires in COVID-19. Repertoires were generated with immunoSEQ multiplex PCR, while TCRdb's copy carries only in-frame clones and drops some. The sample consists of about 66,000 clones, about 88% of them appearing once. Sequenced: peripheral blood. Every receptor here comes from a man in his 70s with acute or convalescent COVID-19.

The chain couples TRBV7-2 to TRBJ2-2; 8 bases align to TRBD2. Germline V CDR1 and CDR2: SGHTA, FQGNSA. This CDR3 spans 17 amino acids. V dropped 5 bases and J dropped 7; count of bases not matched to a gene: 15. This CDR3 reads CASSPLGGRLAGGELFF. The DNA of the CDR3 is TGTGCCAGCAGCCCCCTCGGAGGGAGGCTAGCGGGCGGGGAGCTGTTTTTT.

This clone appeared a single time. The genes are TRBV4-2 and TRBJ2-3; 13 bases match TRBD2. The germline V gene encodes CDR1 LGHNA and CDR2 YNFKEQ. The CDR3 contains 17 residues. The V gene end was trimmed by 2 bases and the J gene end by 0 bases; junction bases not matched to a gene: 2. The CDR3: CASSQRLAGGSTDTQYF. The DNA for the CDR3 is TGTGCCAGCAGCCAAAGACTAGCGGGGGGAAGCACAGATACGCAGTATTTT.

The genes are TRBV6-2 or TRBV6-3 and TRBJ1-1, with TRBD1 matching 7 bases. Germline lookup yields CDR1 MNHEY and CDR2 SVGEGT. J lost 8 bases, V lost 2 bases, and 17 bases had no gene match. The CDR3 sequence is 17 residues long. Here the CDR3 reads CASSYGAGGWIVAEAFF. CDR3 sequence (DNA): TGTGCCAGCAGTTACGGGGCAGGGGGATGGATTGTGGCCGAAGCTTTCTTT.

This clone was recorded a few times. The chain carries TRBV5-1 and TRBJ2-3; 9 nucleotides match TRBD1. Germline V gene lookup returns CDR1 SGHRS and CDR2 YFSETQ. The V and J ends lost 0 bases and 5 bases, in that order; junction bases with no gene match: 4. The CDR3 length is 15 residues. CDR3 bases: TGCGCCAGCAGCTTGGGGGACAGGGATCGAGATACGCAGTATTTT. It is translated as CASSLGDRDRDTQYF. The whole variable domain, filled in from reference TRBV5-1 and TRBJ2-3, reads KAGVTQTPRYLIKTRGQQVTLSCSPISGHRSVSWYQQTPGQGLQFLFEYFSETQRNKGNFPGRFSGRQFSNSRSEMNVSTLELGDSALYLCASSLGDRDRDTQYFGPGTRLTVL.

The V gene is TRBV2, the J gene TRBJ1-1; 9 bases align to TRBD1. Germline-derived CDR1 and CDR2 are SNHLY and FYNNEI. The CDR3 length is 14 residues. V lost 5 bases to trimming and J lost 2 bases; unmatched junction nucleotides: 3. CDR3 sequence: CASSRQGGNTEAFF. In DNA, the CDR3 is TGTGCCAGCAGTCGACAGGGGGGCAACACTGAAGCTTTCTTT.

The J gene is TRBJ2-1, the V gene TRBV7-6; perhaps TRBD1 as D (6 bases). V was trimmed by 1 base and J by 7 bases, leaving 14 bases between them. The CDR3 contains 15 residues. Germline assignment: CDR1 SGHVS and CDR2 FNYEAQ. CDR3 in DNA: TGTGCCAGCAGCTTAGATCCGGACAGAATGAATGAGCAGTTCTTC. Translation: CASSLDPDRMNEQFF.

The gene calls are TRBV27 and TRBJ2-7; D may be TRBD1 (5 bases). Germline CDR1 reads MNHEY; CDR2 reads SMNVEV (reference sequence). V was pared by 4 bases and J by 2 bases, with 18 bases between. This CDR3 comprises 16 residues. The CDR3 DNA is TGTGCCAGCAGTTCCCGCCCCCCAGGGAATGCCTACGAGCAGTACTTC. Its translation is CASSSRPPGNAYEQYF.

This clone was seen only once. This sequence joins TRBV6-5 and TRBJ2-3, with D unclear. The CDR3 runs 15 residues. V lost 5 bases, J lost 0 bases, and 12 bases lay in between. CDR1 is MNHEY and CDR2 is SVGAGI in the germline V gene. CDR3 in amino acids: CASSPQGVSTDTQYF. The CDR3 DNA reads TGTGCCAGCAGTCCCCAAGGAGTTAGCACAGATACGCAGTATTTT.

This clone turned up a few times. The chain employs TRBV7-2 and TRBJ2-1, with D possibly TRBD1 on 5 matching bases. Looked up from germline, CDR1 is SGHTA and CDR2 is FQGNSA. Trimming removed 2 bases from V and 3 bases from J, with 14 bases in between. CDR3 length: 16 amino acids. CDR3 sequence: CASSLQGTTHYNEQFF. The CDR3, as DNA: TGTGCCAGCAGCTTACAGGGCACGACGCACTACAATGAGCAGTTCTTC.

This rearrangement joins TRBV19 to TRBJ1-5, with D tentatively TRBD1 (5 bases). CDR3 length equals 15 residues. V was cut by 6 bases and J by 0 bases, with 12 bases left in between. The germline V gene encodes CDR1 LNHDA and CDR2 SQIVND (reference sequence). The CDR3 coding sequence is TGTGCCAGTAGACCGACAGCTTATAGCAATCAGCCCCAGCATTTT. Amino acids: CASRPTAYSNQPQHF.

The rearrangement joins TRBV3-1 (or the pseudogene TRBV3-2) to TRBJ2-7; unclear D gene. V was pared by 4 bases and J by 0 bases, with 7 bases between. Germline V gene data show CDR1 as LGHDT and CDR2 as YNNKEL (reference sequence). CDR3 length equals 13 residues. The CDR3 nucleotides read TGTGCCAGCAGCCGCGGTAGCTCCTACGAGCAGTACTTC. Translated: CASSRGSSYEQYF.

The V gene is TRBV12-5, the J gene TRBJ1-2; TRBD1 agrees at 7 bases. The CDR3 runs 14 residues. V lost 6 bases to trimming and J lost 4 bases; unmatched junction nucleotides: 8. Germline V lookup: CDR1 LGHNT, CDR2 FRNRAP. CDR3 nucleotides: TGTGCTAGTGGGAATTCACAGGGGACCTATGGCTACACCTTC. Translated, it gives CASGNSQGTYGYTF.

The chain recombines TRBV7-9 with TRBJ2-3; the D is unclear. Looked up from germline, CDR1 is SEHNR and CDR2 is FQNEAQ (reference sequence). V lost 3 bases and J 0 bases, leaving 7 bases between the germline ends. CDR3 length equals 14 residues. The CDR3 here is CASSFRASTDTQYF. CDR3 DNA: TGTGCCAGCAGCTTCCGCGCTAGCACAGATACGCAGTATTTT.

The V gene is TRBV6-5, the J gene TRBJ2-1; possible D gene TRBD1, 6 bases. The ends were cut back, 4 bases at V and 2 bases at J, with 15 bases in the middle. This CDR3 is 16 amino acids long. CDR1 MNHEY and CDR2 SVGAGI come from the germline V gene. CDR3 nucleotides: TGTGCCAGCAGTTTAATTTCTCGGACAGCCTACAATGAGCAGTTCTTC. Translated: CASSLISRTAYNEQFF.

The V and J genes are TRBV30 and TRBJ1-2; tentatively, D is TRBD1 (6 bases). Germline CDR1 is GTSNPN and CDR2 is SVGIG (reference sequence). This CDR3 is 16 amino acids long. Trimming removed 2 bases from V and 4 bases from J, with 20 bases in between. For the CDR3, the DNA is TGTGCCTGGAGTCCCGCGGGGGGCGCATTAACCTATGGCTACACCTTC. Amino acids: CAWSPAGGALTYGYTF.

The chain has TRBV9 and TRBJ1-5, with a weak D call TRBD1 (5 bases). V gave up 0 bases and J gave up 3 bases, with 10 bases separating them. CDR3 length equals 15 residues. The germline CDR1 and CDR2 sequences are SGDLS and YYNGEE. CDR3 nucleotides: TGTGCCAGCAGCGTAGGGGGGGGATTCAATCAGCCCCAGCATTTT. The encoded protein is CASSVGGGFNQPQHF.

The chain recombines TRBV10-2 with TRBJ1-5; 8 positions match TRBD1. The CDR3 covers 14 residues. Germline values: CDR1 WSHSY, CDR2 SAAADI. V lost 4 bases to trimming and J lost 3 bases; unmatched junction nucleotides: 2. The CDR3, as DNA: TGCGCCAGCAGTGTGACAGGGGACAATCAGCCCCAGCATTTT. Protein product: CASSVTGDNQPQHF.

This chain uses TRBV3-1 (or the pseudogene TRBV3-2) with TRBJ2-1; 8 bases align to TRBD2. The CDR3 is made up of 17 amino acids. The V gene end was trimmed by 5 bases and the J gene end by 5 bases; junction bases not matched to a gene: 14. The germline V gene has CDR1 LGHDT and CDR2 YNNKEL (reference sequence). The chain's CDR3 is CASSTRHGGAINNEQFF. Written as DNA, the CDR3 is TGTGCCAGCAGCACCCGACACGGGGGGGCAATCAACAATGAGCAGTTCTTC.

The table lists this clone with a few counts. The V gene is TRBV7-6, the J gene TRBJ1-4; no definite D call. Trimming took off 0 bases at V and 0 bases at J, with 8 bases between the two ends. Germline CDR1 SGHVS, CDR2 FNYEAQ. The CDR3 consists of 16 residues. DNA of the CDR3: TGTGCCAGCAGCTTAGCGCTCCGGGCAACTAATGAAAAACTGTTTTTT. This sequence encodes CASSLALRATNEKLFF.

This clone was seen a few times. The chain has TRBV18 and TRBJ2-7; 10 positions match TRBD1. CDR1 and CDR2 (germline): KGHSH, LQKENI. J lost 2 bases, V lost 2 bases, and 6 bases had no gene match. CDR3 length equals 16 residues. The CDR3 loop reads CASSPYSGTGAYEQYF. CDR3 DNA sequence: TGTGCCAGCTCACCATACAGCGGGACAGGGGCCTACGAGCAGTACTTC.

The chain links TRBV7-9 to TRBJ1-4; D is uncertain. The CDR3 has 14 amino acids. Germline-derived CDR1 and CDR2 are SEHNR and FQNEAQ (reference sequence). Trimming cost V 1 base and J 6 bases, with 9 bases left between them. The CDR3 is CASSLGPGYEKLFF. The CDR3 DNA reads as TGTGCCAGCAGCTTAGGGCCAGGTTATGAAAAACTGTTTTTT.

This chain uses TRBV5-1 with TRBJ1-1, with 7 bases aligning to TRBD1. Trimming removed 4 bases from V and 4 bases from J; junction bases left unmatched: 10. Germline V lookup: CDR1 SGHRS, CDR2 YFSETQ. The CDR3 is made up of 15 amino acids. As DNA, the CDR3 is TGCGCCAGCAGCGGACTCCAGGGGGAGGCCACTGAAGCTTTCTTT. Protein product: CASSGLQGEATEAFF.

The chain links TRBV3-1 (or the pseudogene TRBV3-2) to TRBJ2-7; perhaps TRBD1 as D (6 bases). The germline V and J ends were trimmed by 1 base and 4 bases, with 8 bases remaining between them. CDR1 is LGHDT, CDR2 YNNKEL, per germline (reference sequence). This CDR3 is built from 13 residues. CDR3 region: CASSQVTGYEQYF. CDR3 sequence (DNA): TGTGCCAGCAGCCAAGTTACAGGGTACGAGCAGTACTTC.

This clone was detected only once. The chain uses TRBV28 and TRBJ2-1; tentatively, D is TRBD2 (5 bases). Germline V gives CDR1 MDHEN, CDR2 SYDVKM. The germline V and J ends were trimmed by 9 bases and 4 bases, with 16 bases remaining between them. The length of the CDR3 is 14 residues. Written as DNA, the CDR3 is TGTGCCAGTAGCCTCGAGGGCCTTTACAATGAGCAGTTCTTC. Translating gives CASSLEGLYNEQFF.

The table lists this clone with a count of one. The chain combines TRBV5-6 with TRBJ1-1; tentative D call: TRBD1 (5 bases). CDR1 is SGHDT, CDR2 YYEEEE, per germline. V gave up 3 bases and J gave up 4 bases, with 13 bases separating them. This CDR3 contains 14 residues. CDR3 region: CASSSSPRVTEAFF. The CDR3 DNA sequence: TGTGCCAGCAGCTCAAGCCCCAGGGTCACTGAAGCTTTCTTT.

This clone is a singleton in its sample. The rearrangement uses TRBV19 and TRBJ1-5; D is unclear. From germline, CDR1 is LNHDA and CDR2 SQIVND (reference sequence). V was pared by 6 bases and J by 0 bases, with 15 bases between. The length of the CDR3 is 16 residues. This chain's CDR3 is CASSNTIANSNQPQHF. The CDR3 DNA sequence: TGTGCCAGTAGCAATACTATAGCTAATAGCAATCAGCCCCAGCATTTT.

The rearrangement joins TRBV21-1 to TRBJ2-2; the D segment call TRBD2 is taken from the table without a DNA check. TRBV21-1 counts as a pseudogene. The CDR3 extends over 19 amino acids. The CDR3 DNA reads TGTGCCAGCAGCAAGCCGGGCAGCGGGGACGGGATAAACACCGGGGAGCTGTTTTTT. The encoded protein is CASSKPGSGDGINTGELFF.

The chain combines TRBV2 with TRBJ2-2; 7 bases line up with TRBD2. Losses at the gene ends were 5 bases for V and 4 bases for J; bases not matched to a gene: 10. Per germline, CDR1 SNHLY and CDR2 FYNNEI. The CDR3 contains 16 residues. DNA for the CDR3: TGTGCCAGCAGTATACCGGGACTACCCGGCACCGGGGAGCTGTTTTTT. This encodes CASSIPGLPGTGELFF.